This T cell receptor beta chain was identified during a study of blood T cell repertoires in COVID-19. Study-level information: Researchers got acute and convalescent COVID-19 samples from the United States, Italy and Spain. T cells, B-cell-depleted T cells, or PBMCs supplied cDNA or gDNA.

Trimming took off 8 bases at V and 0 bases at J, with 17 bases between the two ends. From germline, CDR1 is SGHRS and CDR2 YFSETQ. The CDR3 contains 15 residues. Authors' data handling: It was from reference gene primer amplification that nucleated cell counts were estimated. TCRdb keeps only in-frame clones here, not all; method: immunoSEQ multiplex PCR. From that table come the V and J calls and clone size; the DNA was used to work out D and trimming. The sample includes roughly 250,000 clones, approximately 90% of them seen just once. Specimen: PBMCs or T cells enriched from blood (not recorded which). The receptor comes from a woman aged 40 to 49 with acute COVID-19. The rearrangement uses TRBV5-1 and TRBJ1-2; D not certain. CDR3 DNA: TGCGCCAGTCTACCCGGACGGGAAGCTAACTATGGCTACACCTTC. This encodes CASLPGREANYGYTF.